This T cell receptor (beta chain) was identified during a study of cytomegalovirus exposure and HLA in healthy donors. 60 Vbeta and 13 Jbeta primers were used in PCR. Repertoires were generated with immunoSEQ multiplex PCR, while TCRdb's copy carries only in-frame clones and drops some. This sample yields more than 150,000 clones, of which around 85% are seen a single time; around 4% belongs to the top ten. As concerns this clone: The antigen is not known.

Findings and caveats of the study: Data from an earlier analysis indicated that most TCR beta V segments were productive either about 90% or about 30% of the time. Another analysis was done later, and it associated over 15,000 TCR beta sequences with HLA alleles at 0.05 false discovery rate.

Per germline, CDR1 SGHRS and CDR2 YFSETQ. The CDR3 is made up of 16 amino acids. V was pared by 6 bases and J by 2 bases, with 10 bases of the junction left unmatched. In nominal health when sampled, donors likely had unrecorded immune exposures nonetheless. Material for sequencing was PBMCs. This receptor was taken from a man aged 50 to 59 in good health and CMV-seronegative. The chain joins TRBV5-1 to TRBJ2-1; 8 bases align to TRBD2. CDR3 DNA: TGCGCCAGCAACCCCTGGGGCGGGGGGCCCTACAATGAGCAGTTCTTC. Protein: CASNPWGGGPYNEQFF.